Sequencing of this TCR beta chain was carried out in a study of blood T cells in healthy people across ages. The amount of total RNA extracted per sample was at least 5.5 micrograms. Primers used in a second PCR of about 6 to 11 cycles were a sample-barcoded 5' primer and a J-beta primer mix. TCRdb itself ran the 5' RACE reads through MiXCR, one entry per CDR3 protein. This table holds fewer than 2 million distinct CDR3 sequences, about two fifths found once. CDR3 size: 15 residues. CDR1 and CDR2 from the germline V gene are SGDLS and YYNGEE. The chain combines TRBV9 with TRBJ2-5; 9 nucleotides align to TRBD2. The DNA end is more similar to TRBJ2-7, so the J call may be wrong. The sequenced sample consisted of blood. The source is a human donor in good health. In DNA form, the CDR3 reads TGTGCCAGCAGCGAAGCAGCGGGGGGCCCGTACGAGCAGTACTTC. It specifies CASSEAAGGPYEQYF.